This record looks at one T cell receptor beta chain sequence and its context. Its cognate antigen is unknown. This specimen comes from a study of blood T cells in healthy people across ages. Whole-study context: Per two T cells, about one barcoded beta molecule was captured through template switching.

Trimming at V came to 0 bases and at J to 0 bases, leaving 1 base not matched to a gene. Germline V lookup: CDR1 SQVTM, CDR2 ANQGSEA. The CDR3 is 16 residues long. Donors ranged from about 6 to 95 years old and were healthy Caucasians in Russia. General study results and limits: A strong correlation was found between TCR beta diversity and the percentage of naive T cells.

With a J-beta primer mix and a sample-barcoded 5' primer, a second PCR ran roughly 6 to 12 cycles. Each single sample gave us at least 3 million CDR3-containing paired-end reads. In TCRdb, the 5' RACE reads were re-called with MiXCR into one record per CDR3 protein. The profile covers some 670,000 distinct CDR3 sequences, with about 51% appearing a single time and around an eighth taken by the ten largest. The sample consisted of blood. The J gene is TRBJ2-7, the V gene TRBV29-1; TRBD2 matches 14 bases. The origin of this receptor is an elderly woman in good health. In DNA, the CDR3 is TGCAGCGTTGAAGACGGGACTAGCGGGAGCTCCTACGAGCAGTACTTC. Protein: CSVEDGTSGSSYEQYF.